The sequence of this T cell receptor (beta chain) was determined in a study of T cells in Graves' hyperthyroidism and ophthalmopathy. Study results and limitations: From stable hyperthyroidism, ophthalmopathy was set apart by a 13 V-J model. Most thyroid clonotypes that were expanded above 0.001 also turned up in blood.

This clonotype was found a few times. What it binds is not known. Researchers took RNA transcripts and amplified the TCR beta CDR3 regions from them. An initial round of RT-PCR targeting the TCR CDR3 relied on the HTBI primer set. TCRdb re-analysed the multiplex PCR reads in MiXCR, keeping a single row per CDR3 protein. The sample contains 550,000 to 700,000 distinct CDR3 sequences, roughly 14% of which appear only once. V was shortened by 2 bases and J by 0 bases, with 11 bases between the two germline ends. The CDR3 length is 15 residues. Germline CDR1 is LNHDA and CDR2 is SQIVND (reference sequence). Using around 10 ml of fresh peripheral blood, PBMCs were prepared.

The rearrangement uses TRBV19 and TRBJ2-7; perhaps TRBD1 as D (5 bases). The source of this sequence is a woman aged 40 to 50 with Graves' ophthalmopathy. Material: blood. Written as DNA, the CDR3 is TGTGCCAGTAGTATAATATTAGGGGCCTCCTACGAGCAGTACTTC. It is translated as CASSIILGASYEQYF.